These T cell receptor beta chains were read from a single sample in a study of cytomegalovirus exposure and HLA in healthy donors. Some clones are missing from TCRdb's copy, which holds only in-frame ones; the method was immunoSEQ multiplex PCR. The sample carries fewer than 90,000 clones, less than 75% recorded once. The sample consisted of PBMCs. Receptors originate from a middle-aged man in good health and CMV-seropositive. CDR3s include the opening cysteine and the closing phenylalanine or tryptophan. D genes are given only for firm matches. Size is omitted from some rows. Given values are once, few, many or a class for expanded clones.

few	TRBV5-4	-	TRBJ2-7	CASSSRVSPHEQYF	TGTGCCAGCAGCTCCAGGGTGTCGCCTCACGAGCAGTACTTC
once	TRBV11-2	-	TRBJ1-5	CASSPSGVGQPQHF	TGTGCCAGCAGCCCTTCAGGTGTGGGTCAGCCCCAGCATTTT
-	TRBV19	-	TRBJ1-5	CASRAQKNQPQHF	TGTGCCAGTAGAGCACAGAAAAATCAGCCCCAGCATTTT
-	TRBV11-2	-	TRBJ2-7	CASSSGTPPSEQYF	TGTGCCAGCAGCTCCGGGACACCTCCTAGCGAGCAGTACTTC
-	TRBV6-1	TRBD2	TRBJ2-3	CASSGLAGGPTGKDTQYF	TGTGCCAGCAGTGGACTAGCGGGAGGGCCGACGGGGAAAGATACGCAGTATTTT
-	TRBV7-3	TRBD2	TRBJ2-2	CASSPQTSPGELFF	TGTGCCAGCAGCCCGCAGACTAGCCCCGGGGAGCTGTTTTTT
-	TRBV27	TRBD2	TRBJ2-5	CASSLSPSGGDKETQYF	TGTGCCAGCAGTTTATCGCCTAGCGGGGGGGATAAAGAGACCCAGTACTTC
-	TRBV9	-	TRBJ1-5	CASNPGPANQPQHF	TGTGCCAGCAATCCTGGGCCCGCAAATCAGCCCCAGCATTTT
-	TRBV2	TRBD1	TRBJ2-6	CASSRDRGSGANVLTF	TGTGCCAGCAGTCGGGACAGGGGCTCTGGGGCCAACGTCCTGACTTTC
-	TRBV5-1	-	TRBJ2-7	CASTPLMGGDEQYF	TGCGCCAGCACCCCATTGATGGGCGGGGACGAGCAGTACTTC
-	TRBV6-5	-	TRBJ1-3	CASSTGTYGNTIYF	TGTGCCAGCAGCACTGGGACATATGGAAACACCATATATTTT
-	TRBV7-8	TRBD1	TRBJ2-3	CASSSYRDRGSGDTQYF	TGTGCCAGCAGCTCCTACCGGGACAGGGGGTCAGGAGATACGCAGTATTTT
-	TRBV5-4	-	TRBJ1-1	CASSEQDPNTEAFF	TGTGCCAGCAGCGAACAGGACCCGAACACTGAAGCTTTCTTT
few	TRBV30	-	TRBJ2-3	CAWSQRRADTQYF	TGTGCCTGGAGTCAGCGCCGCGCGGATACGCAGTATTTT
-	TRBV6-1	-	TRBJ1-6	CASIVGGTTNSPLHF	TGTGCCAGCATCGTAGGCGGGACGACCAATTCACCCCTCCACTTT
-	TRBV5-1	-	TRBJ2-1	CASSSGLSSYNEQFF	TGCGCCAGCAGCTCGGGACTGAGCTCCTACAATGAGCAGTTCTTC
few	TRBV5-1	-	TRBJ2-7	CASSPPPGLDYEQYF	TGCGCCAGCAGCCCGCCCCCTGGACTGGACTACGAGCAGTACTTC
-	TRBV28	-	TRBJ1-1	CASSDTGRGNTEAFF	TGTGCCAGCAGCGATACAGGGCGAGGGAACACTGAAGCTTTCTTT
-	TRBV7-9	-	TRBJ1-2	CASSLGSSSGYGYTF	TGTGCCAGCAGCTTAGGCAGCTCCTCGGGGTATGGCTACACCTTC
-	TRBV6-1	TRBD1	TRBJ1-5	CASSEGTGSRQPQHF	TGTGCCAGCAGTGAAGGGACAGGGTCTCGGCAGCCCCAGCATTTT
-	TRBV19	-	TRBJ1-1	CASSIHLSGVAEAFF	TGTGCCAGTAGTATCCACCTTTCGGGTGTGGCTGAAGCTTTCTTT
-	TRBV28	-	TRBJ1-4	CASRSQGTTNEKLFF	TGTGCCAGCAGGTCTCAGGGCACAACTAATGAAAAACTGTTTTTT
-	TRBV30	-	TRBJ1-2	CAWSSSGDYGYTF	TGTGCCTGGAGCTCCTCCGGGGACTATGGCTACACCTTC
-	TRBV4-1	TRBD1	TRBJ1-5	CASSLDRGRDQPQHF	TGCGCCAGCAGCCTGGACAGGGGGCGCGATCAGCCCCAGCATTTT
few	TRBV7-9	-	TRBJ1-4	CASSLDGGANEKLFF	TGTGCCAGCAGCTTAGATGGGGGCGCAAACGAAAAACTGTTTTTT
-	TRBV18	TRBD1	TRBJ1-4	CASSPEQGTNEKLFF	TGTGCCAGCTCACCAGAACAGGGGACTAATGAAAAACTGTTTTTT
-	TRBV29-1	TRBD2	TRBJ2-3	CSVGLAGVPDTQYF	TGCAGCGTCGGACTAGCGGGAGTACCAGATACGCAGTATTTT
-	TRBV6-5	TRBD1	TRBJ2-1	CASSATGTDNEQFF	TGTGCCAGCAGTGCGACCGGGACAGACAATGAGCAGTTCTTC
-	TRBV18	-	TRBJ1-5	CASSPGRDNQPQHF	TGTGCCAGCTCACCAGGGAGAGACAATCAGCCCCAGCATTTT
few	TRBV5-6	TRBD1	TRBJ2-1	CASSSYGTGDNEQFF	TGTGCCAGCAGTTCTTACGGGACAGGGGACAATGAGCAGTTCTTC
-	TRBV5-1	TRBD1	TRBJ2-3	CASSSRQGIDTQYF	TGCGCCAGCAGCTCTAGACAGGGGATAGATACGCAGTATTTT
-	TRBV6-1	TRBD2	TRBJ2-1	CASSAFLGFSGRRNEQFF	TGTGCCAGCAGTGCCTTCTTGGGGTTTAGCGGGAGGCGAAATGAGCAGTTCTTC
-	TRBV7-2	-	TRBJ2-1	CASSREVSRGNEQFF	TGTGCCAGCAGCCGAGAAGTTTCTCGGGGCAATGAGCAGTTCTTC
few	TRBV28	TRBD2	TRBJ2-5	CASSYLGLEETQYF	TGTGCCAGCAGTTACCTAGGACTAGAAGAGACCCAGTACTTC
-	TRBV13	-	TRBJ2-5	CASSLAGVETQYF	TGTGCCAGCAGCTTAGCAGGCGTTGAGACCCAGTACTTC
-	TRBV29-1	TRBD1	TRBJ2-1	CSTSTGGLGNEQFF	TGCAGCACCTCGACAGGGGGTCTAGGCAATGAGCAGTTCTTC
-	TRBV29-1	-	TRBJ2-7	CSATQGPVGYEQYF	TGCAGCGCTACACAGGGTCCCGTGGGTTACGAGCAGTACTTC
few	TRBV30	TRBD1	TRBJ2-2	CAWSDRVAGELFF	TGTGCCTGGAGCGACAGGGTGGCCGGGGAGCTGTTTTTT
-	TRBV10-2	-	TRBJ1-2	CASRVQGNYGYTF	TGCGCCAGCAGGGTACAGGGAAACTATGGCTACACCTTC
many	TRBV5-1	-	TRBJ1-1	CASSLGGANTEAFF	TGCGCCAGCAGCTTGGGAGGAGCTAACACTGAAGCTTTCTTT
-	TRBV6-5	-	TRBJ1-5	CASSYSRGNNQPQHF	TGTGCCAGCAGTTACTCGAGAGGGAACAATCAGCCCCAGCATTTT
-	TRBV7-3	-	TRBJ1-1	CASSLDRNTEAFF	TGTGCCAGCAGCTTAGACAGAAACACTGAAGCTTTCTTT